The 11 T cell receptor beta chains below all came from one sample that was sequenced in a study of blood T cell repertoires in COVID-19. This table comes from immunoSEQ multiplex PCR, and its TCRdb copy is limited to in-frame clones, with some not included. The sample yields about 87,000 clones, around 87% seen once. The sample taken for sequencing was peripheral blood. These receptors came from a human donor with acute or convalescent COVID-19. The donor label of this sample is uncertain.

The chain links TRBV3-1 (or the pseudogene TRBV3-2) to TRBJ1-4, with TRBD1 as a possible D gene (5 bases). The germline V gene has CDR1 LGHDT and CDR2 YNNKEL (reference sequence). This CDR3 is 15 amino acids long. V was cut by 4 bases and J by 5 bases, with 14 bases left in between. In DNA form, the CDR3 reads TGTGCCAGCAGCCGCGGGACGACCTCAAATGAAAAACTGTTTTTT. It codes for CASSRGTTSNEKLFF.

The V gene is TRBV10-3, the J gene TRBJ2-6; 11 bases are a match to TRBD2. This CDR3 has 19 amino acids. The trim removed 4 bases at V and 0 bases at J, leaving 8 bases unmatched. In germline, CDR1 is ENHRY, CDR2 SYGVKD. The CDR3 is CAISGKTSGATSGANVLTF. The DNA of the CDR3 is TGTGCCATCAGTGGGAAGACTAGCGGGGCGACCTCTGGGGCCAACGTCCTGACTTTC.

This chain connects TRBV3-1 (or the pseudogene TRBV3-2) to TRBJ1-2, with D perhaps TRBD1 (6 bases). V was trimmed by 1 base and J by 12 bases, leaving 9 bases between them. CDR1 and CDR2 (germline): LGHDT, YNNKEL (reference sequence). The CDR3 consists of 11 residues. Written as DNA, the CDR3 is TGTGCCAGCAGCCAAGGGGGGCCCCACACCTTC. Encoded protein: CASSQGGPHTF.

This sequence joins TRBV7-2 and TRBJ2-7, with D maybe TRBD1 (6 bases). V lost 5 bases to trimming and J lost 3 bases, with 14 bases between them. Germline lookup yields CDR1 SGHTA and CDR2 FQGNSA. The CDR3 length is 14 residues. Here the CDR3 DNA reads TGTGCCAGCAGCGTAGACAGGCCCTACTACGAGCAGTACTTC. Protein sequence: CASSVDRPYYEQYF.

The chain employs TRBV18 and TRBJ2-7, with TRBD1 as a possible D gene (5 bases). This CDR3 is 13 amino acids long. With 0 bases removed from V and 5 bases from J, the gap between germline ends came to 8 bases. From germline, CDR1 is KGHSH and CDR2 LQKENI. CDR3 sequence: CASSPPDRDEQYF. The CDR3 DNA is TGTGCCAGCTCACCACCCGACAGAGACGAGCAGTACTTC. Combining the CDR3 with reference TRBV18 and TRBJ2-7 gives the whole variable domain NAGVMQNPRHLVRRRGQEARLRCSPMKGHSHVYWYRQLPEEGLKFMVYLQKENIIDESGMPKERFSAEFPKEGPSILRIQQVVRGDSAAYFCASSPPDRDEQYFGPGTRLTVT.

The chain employs TRBV24-1 and TRBJ1-2; 10 positions match TRBD1. Germline assignment: CDR1 KGHDR and CDR2 SFDVKD. Germline trimming cut 3 bases from V and 6 bases from J; bases unmatched to any gene: 6. The CDR3 is 15 residues long. CDR3: CATSDPRQGADGYTF. The CDR3 nucleotides read TGTGCCACCAGTGATCCCCGACAGGGGGCAGATGGCTACACCTTC.

A single count supports this clone. The rearrangement links TRBV30 to TRBJ1-3; 7 positions agree with TRBD1. The CDR3 totals 14 residues. V dropped 5 bases and J dropped 4; count of bases not matched to a gene: 8. Germline V gives CDR1 GTSNPN, CDR2 SVGIG (reference sequence). The DNA of the CDR3 is TGTGCCTGGGAGCGACAGGGAACGGGAAACACCATATATTTT. Amino acid sequence: CAWERQGTGNTIYF.

The chain recombines TRBV28 with TRBJ1-4; D unclear. The CDR3 loop spans 13 amino acids. With 5 bases removed from V and 5 bases from J, the gap between germline ends came to 9 bases. CDR1 MDHEN and CDR2 SYDVKM come from the germline V gene. This CDR3 is CASSLDGNEKLFF. Here the CDR3 DNA reads TGTGCCAGCAGTCTAGATGGGAATGAAAAACTGTTTTTT.

This clone has a single count. The gene calls are TRBV6-5 and TRBJ1-1; a possible D gene is TRBD1 (5 bases). In germline, CDR1 is MNHEY, CDR2 SVGAGI. This CDR3 comprises 15 residues. V was pared by 2 bases and J by 4 bases, with 14 bases between. The CDR3 region is CASSYGGTWGTEAFF. The CDR3 DNA follows: TGTGCCAGCAGTTACGGTGGGACTTGGGGCACTGAAGCTTTCTTT.

The gene calls are TRBV27 and TRBJ1-6; tentatively, D is TRBD1 (5 bases). CDR3 length equals 14 residues. Trimming shortened V by 3 bases and J by 5 bases, and 8 bases separated the two germline ends. Per the germline V gene, CDR1 is MNHEY and CDR2 is SMNVEV (reference sequence). This chain's CDR3 is CASSLEGDNSPLHF. CDR3 DNA sequence: TGTGCCAGCAGTTTGGAAGGGGATAATTCACCCCTCCACTTT.

This sequence joins TRBV10-3 and TRBJ2-5; D unresolved. The CDR3 covers 11 residues. Trimming took 4 bases from V and 4 from J, leaving 4 bases between them. Germline V gene sequence: CDR1 ENHRY, CDR2 SYGVKD. Written as DNA, the CDR3 is TGTGCCATCAGTGCGGGAGAGACCCAGTACTTC. It yields the protein CAISAGETQYF.